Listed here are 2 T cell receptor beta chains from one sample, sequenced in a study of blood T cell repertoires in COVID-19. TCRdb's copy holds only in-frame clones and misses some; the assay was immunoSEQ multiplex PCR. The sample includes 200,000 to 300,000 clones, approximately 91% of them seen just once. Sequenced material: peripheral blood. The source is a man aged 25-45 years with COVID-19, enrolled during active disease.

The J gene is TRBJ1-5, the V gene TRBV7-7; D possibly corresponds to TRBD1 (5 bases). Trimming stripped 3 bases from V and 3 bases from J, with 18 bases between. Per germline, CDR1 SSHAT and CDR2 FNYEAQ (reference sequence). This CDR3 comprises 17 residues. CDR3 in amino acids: CASSFLGGGLDNQPQHF. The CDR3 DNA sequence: TGTGCCAGCAGCTTCCTCGGTGGGGGGTTGGACAATCAGCCCCAGCATTTT.

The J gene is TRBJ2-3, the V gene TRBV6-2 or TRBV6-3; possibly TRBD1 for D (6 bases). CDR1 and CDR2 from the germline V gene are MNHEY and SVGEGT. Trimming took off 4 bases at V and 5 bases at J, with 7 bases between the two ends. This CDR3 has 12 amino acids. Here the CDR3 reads CASSSQGDTQYF. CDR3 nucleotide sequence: TGTGCCAGCAGTTCACAGGGAGATACGCAGTATTTT.